These T cell receptor beta chains were read from a single sample in a study of patients and donors after allogeneic stem cell transplantation. Each CDR3 protein gets one entry after TCRdb re-called the RT-PCR reads with MiXCR. The repertoire holds 400,000 to 450,000 distinct CDR3 sequences, with 16% as singletons. Sequences were obtained from blood, either unsorted or a sorted T cell fraction (not recorded which). These receptor sequences come from a human donor who was either an allogeneic HSCT recipient or a stem cell or donor lymphocyte infusion donor (not recorded which). It is not recorded whose cells these are; they may come from a transplant donor. The CDR3 runs from the conserved cysteine through the conserved F or W. A D gene is named only where the DNA matches it firmly. Part of the rows lack a size; the others show once, few, many or a class for expanded clones.

DNA: TGCGCCAGCAGTTCACAGGGGGCCTCCTACGAGCAGTACTTC
CDR3: CASSSQGASYEQYF
J: TRBJ2-7
size: .
V: TRBV5-1
D: TRBD1

DNA: TGCAGTGCTAGAGTTGCGGCTAACACAGATACGCAGTATTTT
CDR3: CSARVAANTDTQYF
J: TRBJ2-3
size: .
V: TRBV20-1
D: .

DNA: TGTGCCACCAGCACAGGGGGACTAGCGGACAAATACACAGATACGCAGTATTTT
CDR3: CATSTGGLADKYTDTQYF
J: TRBJ2-3
size: few
V: TRBV15
D: TRBD2

DNA: TGCGCCAGCAAAGGGACAGGCGGCGGGGAGACCCAGTACTTC
CDR3: CASKGTGGGETQYF
J: TRBJ2-5
size: few
V: TRBV5-1
D: TRBD1

DNA: TGCGCCAGCAGCTTGGTAACAGTCCGTGAAGCTTTCTTT
CDR3: CASSLVTVREAFF
J: TRBJ1-1
size: many
V: TRBV5-1
D: .

DNA: TGCAGCGTTGACGGCGCGAGCACCGGGGAGCTGTTTTTT
CDR3: CSVDGASTGELFF
J: TRBJ2-2
size: few
V: TRBV29-1
D: .

DNA: TGTGCCAGCCACTCCCTAGGTAGTGAGCAGTTCTTC
CDR3: CASHSLGSEQFF
J: TRBJ2-1
size: .
V: TRBV6-5
D: .

DNA: TGTGCCACCAGCAGAGATGGGAACAAAAACATTCAGTACTTC
CDR3: CATSRDGNKNIQYF
J: TRBJ2-4
size: few
V: TRBV15
D: .

DNA: TGTGCCAGCAGTCACAGAGACACCCCCTACGAGCAGTACTTC
CDR3: CASSHRDTPYEQYF
J: TRBJ2-7
size: many
V: TRBV12-3/TRBV12-4
D: .

DNA: TGCAGCGTTGCTGGGAGACAGAGCCTCCTTTATGAGCAGTTCTTC
CDR3: CSVAGRQSLLYEQFF
J: TRBJ2-1
size: .
V: TRBV29-1
D: .

DNA: TGCGCCAGCAGCCCTACCACCTTAGCGGGAGTGGGTGAGCAGTTCTTC
CDR3: CASSPTTLAGVGEQFF
J: TRBJ2-1
size: .
V: TRBV4-1
D: TRBD2

DNA: TGTGCCAGCAGGTACAGGGGGCAGGTGTCCTACGAGCAGTACTTC
CDR3: CASRYRGQVSYEQYF
J: TRBJ2-7
size: .
V: TRBV12-3/TRBV12-4
D: TRBD1

DNA: TGCAGCGTGAGGAAGGGGACTAGCGGTACTAATGAGCAGTTCTTC
CDR3: CSVRKGTSGTNEQFF
J: TRBJ2-1
size: many
V: TRBV29-1
D: TRBD2

DNA: TGCGCCAGCAGCCAAGATGAGACCGATTACTACGAGCAGTACTTC
CDR3: CASSQDETDYYEQYF
J: TRBJ2-7
size: many
V: TRBV4-1
D: .

DNA: TGTGCCAGCAGCTCCGATTCAGGGCCTCGCCTCTACGAGCAGTACTTC
CDR3: CASSSDSGPRLYEQYF
J: TRBJ2-7
size: .
V: TRBV9
D: .

DNA: TGTGCCAGCAGCACTAGTCCCGGGGGGCTGGCCCTCCACTTT
CDR3: CASSTSPGGLALHF
J: TRBJ1-6
size: few
V: TRBV7-8
D: .

DNA: TGCAGTGCTACGGGACAGGTTACCTACGAGCAGTACTTC
CDR3: CSATGQVTYEQYF
J: TRBJ2-7
size: once
V: TRBV20-1
D: TRBD1

DNA: TGTGCCAGCAGCCAAGCGTTAGGCTCGAACACCGGGGAGCTGTTTTTT
CDR3: CASSQALGSNTGELFF
J: TRBJ2-2
size: .
V: TRBV3-1
D: .

DNA: TGTGCCAGCAGCTTGGGCCGGCTCTATGGCTACACCTTC
CDR3: CASSLGRLYGYTF
J: TRBJ1-2
size: .
V: TRBV5-6
D: .

DNA: TGTGCCAGCAGTGTCAGATCTGAGACCCAGTACTTC
CDR3: CASSVRSETQYF
J: TRBJ2-5
size: few
V: TRBV2
D: .

DNA: TGTGCCAGCAGTTTAGCGCTGGGGGACTCTGGGGCCAACGTCCTGACTTTC
CDR3: CASSLALGDSGANVLTF
J: TRBJ2-6
size: .
V: TRBV12-3/TRBV12-4
D: .

DNA: TGTGCCAGCAGTCGCAAGACTAGCGGGGTGTACAATGAGCAGTTCTTC
CDR3: CASSRKTSGVYNEQFF
J: TRBJ2-1
size: few
V: TRBV7-9
D: TRBD2

DNA: TGCAGCGTGAGCCGCCAGACAGGGTCCTCTGGGGCCAACGTCCTGACTTTC
CDR3: CSVSRQTGSSGANVLTF
J: TRBJ2-6
size: .
V: TRBV29-1
D: TRBD1

DNA: TGTGCCAGCAGTTTTGGGCCCCACAATGAGCAGTTCTTC
CDR3: CASSFGPHNEQFF
J: TRBJ2-1
size: few
V: TRBV12-3/TRBV12-4
D: .

DNA: TGTGCCAGCAGACCTGAAAGACAGGGGCCCAACACTGAAGCTTTCTTT
CDR3: CASRPERQGPNTEAFF
J: TRBJ1-1
size: .
V: TRBV11-2
D: TRBD1

DNA: TGTGCCAGCGCCAGGGGGTCTGGAAACACCATATATTTT
CDR3: CASARGSGNTIYF
J: TRBJ1-3
size: few
V: TRBV11-2
D: TRBD1

DNA: TGTGCCACCAGCAGAGATCTTGGGGGAAATTCACCCCTCCACTTT
CDR3: CATSRDLGGNSPLHF
J: TRBJ1-6
size: few
V: TRBV15
D: .

DNA: TGCAGCGTTGGCGATACAGGCTACGGCTTGGTCTACACCTTC
CDR3: CSVGDTGYGLVYTF
J: TRBJ1-2
size: .
V: TRBV29-1
D: .

DNA: TGTGCCAGCAGCTTAGCACCAGGGGGCCCCACAGATACGCAGTATTTT
CDR3: CASSLAPGGPTDTQYF
J: TRBJ2-3
size: few
V: TRBV7-9
D: TRBD1

DNA: TGTGCCACCCAGGCCAGGGGCCCCTATGGCTACACCTTC
CDR3: CATQARGPYGYTF
J: TRBJ1-2
size: .
V: TRBV6-1
D: .

DNA: TGTGCCAGCAGATCTGGGGGTAGCAATCAGCCCCAGCATTTT
CDR3: CASRSGGSNQPQHF
J: TRBJ1-5
size: many
V: TRBV12-3/TRBV12-4
D: .

DNA: TGCAACGTTGAAAATGGGCCCGGCCATTACGAGCAGTACTTC
CDR3: CNVENGPGHYEQYF
J: TRBJ2-7
size: few
V: TRBV29-1
D: .

DNA: TGCGCCAGCAGCCACTCTGTAACGGGGCCCCGGGAGACCCAGTACTTC
CDR3: CASSHSVTGPRETQYF
J: TRBJ2-5
size: few
V: TRBV4-1
D: .

DNA: TGTGCCAGCAGTGAGACAGGGGGGGACTACTATGGCTACACCTTC
CDR3: CASSETGGDYYGYTF
J: TRBJ1-2
size: few
V: TRBV9
D: TRBD1

DNA: TGTGCCAGCTCCTTGGGACCTTTGAACACTGAAGCTTTCTTT
CDR3: CASSLGPLNTEAFF
J: TRBJ1-1
size: many
V: TRBV5-1
D: .

DNA: TGTGCCACTTTTACAGATACGCAGTATTTT
CDR3: CATFTDTQYF
J: TRBJ2-3
size: .
V: TRBV28
D: .

DNA: TGTGCCAGCAGCTTAGGGAGGGGAGCCTATGGCTACACCTTC
CDR3: CASSLGRGAYGYTF
J: TRBJ1-2
size: .
V: TRBV7-2
D: .

DNA: TGTGCCAGCAGTCCCTCGGGGCGGGGGCACCAAGAGACCCAGTACTTC
CDR3: CASSPSGRGHQETQYF
J: TRBJ2-5
size: many
V: TRBV12-3/TRBV12-4
D: .

DNA: TGTGCCAGCAGCCAATGGGGGGGGCCCTACGAGCAGTACTTC
CDR3: CASSQWGGPYEQYF
J: TRBJ2-7
size: .
V: TRBV16
D: .

DNA: TGCGCCAGCATTTCCCGGGGAGACTCCTACAATGAGCAGTTCTTC
CDR3: CASISRGDSYNEQFF
J: TRBJ2-1
size: .
V: TRBV5-1
D: .

DNA: TGTGCCAGCAGACGGGATGGCGAGCAGTACTTC
CDR3: CASRRDGEQYF
J: TRBJ2-7
size: .
V: TRBV25-1
D: .

DNA: TGTGCCAGCAGCCCCGTGCCCCCCCACTACGAGCAGTACTTC
CDR3: CASSPVPPHYEQYF
J: TRBJ2-7
size: .
V: TRBV6-1
D: .

DNA: TGTGCCAGCAGCCAACGATCCACTAGGGGCGCAAGCACAGATACGCAGTATTTT
CDR3: CASSQRSTRGASTDTQYF
J: TRBJ2-3
size: .
V: TRBV4-2
D: .

DNA: TGTGCCAGCAGCTTCCCGGGACAGGTGAACTATGGCTACACCTTC
CDR3: CASSFPGQVNYGYTF
J: TRBJ1-2
size: many
V: TRBV5-6
D: TRBD1

DNA: TGTGCCACAACTGACGGACTAACCATCTCTGGCTACACCTTC
CDR3: CATTDGLTISGYTF
J: TRBJ1-2
size: few
V: TRBV10-3
D: .

DNA: TGTGCCACCAGTAAGGGTGCCGCCTACGAGCAGTACTTC
CDR3: CATSKGAAYEQYF
J: TRBJ2-7
size: few
V: TRBV24-1
D: .

DNA: TGTGCCAGCAGCCAAGATCTTCAGCGGGGGGCCTTAGGGGACACCGGGGAGCTGTTTTTT
CDR3: CASSQDLQRGALGDTGELFF
J: TRBJ2-2
size: .
V: TRBV3-1
D: TRBD2

DNA: TGTGCCAGCAGCTTAAGAGGACAGGGGGCCTACAATGAGCAGTTCTTC
CDR3: CASSLRGQGAYNEQFF
J: TRBJ2-1
size: .
V: TRBV7-3
D: TRBD1

DNA: TGCAGTGCTATGGGCGACAGGCTGAGCTCCTACAATGAGCAGTTCTTC
CDR3: CSAMGDRLSSYNEQFF
J: TRBJ2-1
size: .
V: TRBV20-1
D: .

DNA: TGTGCCACCAGCAGAGATCCTCCGGCAGATACGCAGTATTTT
CDR3: CATSRDPPADTQYF
J: TRBJ2-3
size: few
V: TRBV15
D: .

DNA: TGTGCCAGCAGCCAAGGAAAGGGACTAGCGGGAAAAGAGACCCAGTACTTC
CDR3: CASSQGKGLAGKETQYF
J: TRBJ2-5
size: few
V: TRBV14
D: TRBD2

DNA: TGCGCCAGCAGCTGGGGGACAGGCTACGAGCAGTACTTC
CDR3: CASSWGTGYEQYF
J: TRBJ2-7
size: few
V: TRBV5-1
D: TRBD1

DNA: TGCGCCAGCAGCTTGGGCAGGGGAGGGCCAGATACGCAGTATTTT
CDR3: CASSLGRGGPDTQYF
J: TRBJ2-3
size: .
V: TRBV5-1
D: .

DNA: TGTGCCAGCAGCTTAAGACTAGCGCCTAACTACGAGCAGTACTTC
CDR3: CASSLRLAPNYEQYF
J: TRBJ2-7
size: many
V: TRBV7-6
D: TRBD2

DNA: TGTGCCACCAGCCCAGAGGGGGGACTCGTAGCAGATACGCAGTATTTT
CDR3: CATSPEGGLVADTQYF
J: TRBJ2-3
size: many
V: TRBV15
D: .